This TCR beta chain is drawn from a study of T cell responses to AZD1222 COVID-19 vaccine (dated by TCRdb to about 2021). For the study in its entirety: TCR sequencing covered fewer than 250 trial participants: approximately 200 given two doses of AZD1222 and approximately 25 given two doses of MenACWY control vaccine. Trial participants were enrolled by age into subgroups of 18-55, 56-69 and 70-plus years, and around 150, 28 and 57 TCR-sequenced participants, respectively, were included in these subgroups.

The CDR3 measures 11 amino acids from cysteine to phenylalanine. The sequence is cut down to CDR3 DNA, 33 bases in frame from base 1. From the germline V gene, CDR1 is SGHDT and CDR2 is YYEEEE. Trimming takes 1 base from V and 8 bases from J, and the germline ends sit 4 bases apart. Read against the paper, the sample's time point label means: about 28 days (+/-7) after the second vaccine dose. AZD1222 recipients whose second dose came at about 4 weeks and those whose second dose came at about 12 weeks were combined into one group, since spike-specific TCR depth and breadth did not differ between the two schedules. Vaccinee samples were obtained from the UK trials COV001 and COV002, which included a single-blind randomized controlled phase 2/3 trial of AZD1222 (ChAdOx1 nCoV-19) in healthy adults. Trial participant PBMC samples were collected at day 0 and day 28 after the second dose for TCRbeta chain sequencing.

The CDR3 regions of human TCRbeta chains were analyzed by immunosequencing. In the source study's methods: Repertoire TCRs were matched against a reference library of SARS-CoV-2-specific TCRs generated with the MIRA antigen-specificity platform. Breadth meant the fraction of unique TCRs that were SARS-CoV-2-associated, whereas depth meant the fraction of total T cells that were SARS-CoV-2-associated. Using the MIRA data, each spike-specific TCR was mapped to the spike region that the TCR reacts to and placed in a CD4 or CD8 class. Log10-transformed breadth and depth values were compared by one-way ANOVA with Sidak's multiple comparisons tests. The source is immuneACCESS, and TCRdb retained only in-frame sequences with V and J called. Part of the clones is not carried over; for the studies checked, unresolved V genes explain less than half of this, and the remainder is unexplained. V, J and clone size are taken as reported in that table, and D and trimming were inferred from the DNA itself. The sample table contains about 60,000 clones; only one count was recorded for roughly 90% of them. The ten largest clonotypes hold less than 9% of the sample.

Study-wide findings and limitations: Reportedly, close to half of the unique spike-specific TCRs recognized epitopes lying outside the regions that are mutated in the B.1.351 and B.1.1.7 variants. After two AZD1222 doses, spike-specific TCR breadth and depth were significantly higher than at day 0 and than in MenACWY recipients. The vaccine-associated CD4 TCRs covered the entire spike protein, and the dominant responses fell in regions 160-218 and 743-854. Only five to seven AZD1222 recipients were SARS-CoV-2 seropositive at baseline, limiting conclusions about previously exposed vaccinees. Most participants were white British and females outnumbered males, and the authors suggested that clonal diversity may have been underestimated. Because no samples from the day 14 peak response were available, repertoires could be characterized only after the peak T cell response. In the small 56-69-year group, the increase in depth fell short of significance, most likely because of low power.

Points on this clone: This receptor's antigen is unknown. The record has no base qualities; no much larger clone is one base away.

The chain links TRBV5-6 with TRBJ2-1, with the D gene not clear enough to name. This TCR derives from an adult who received the AZD1222 COVID-19 vaccine. This specimen consisted of peripheral blood, obtained 28 days after the second AZD1222 dose. The CDR3 region has the sequence CASSLWDEQFF. In nucleotide form, the sequence is TGTGCCAGCAGCTTGTGGGATGAGCAGTTCTTC.